Sequencing of this T cell receptor beta chain was carried out in a study of Ad26.COV2.S vaccination and SARS-CoV-2 variants (dated by TCRdb to the early 2020s). At the level of the whole study: Donors in the vaccine arm were drawn from COV1001, a phase I-IIa trial of Ad26.COV2.S in healthy adults that was multicentre, randomized, double-blind and placebo-controlled. Ad26.COV2.S was administered intramuscularly at 5 x 10^10 or 1 x 10^11 viral particles, either as a single shot or as two shots given 56 days apart. TCRbeta repertoire sequencing was used to assess the specificity and breadth of SARS-CoV-2-reactive T cell receptors after Ad26.COV2.S vaccination. A total of some 30 samples were included in the TCR-sequenced set, comprising some 20 Ad26.COV2.S vaccine recipients, 5 placebo recipients and 8 SARS-CoV-2 convalescent individuals. Trial participants were randomized into five groups of five, in which low-dose or high-dose Ad26.COV2.S was given once or twice, or placebo was given on both occasions. Blinding of investigators to trial group allocation was maintained during experiments and outcome assessment.

The immunoSEQ Assay was used to sequence TCRbeta CDR3 regions. After extraction, genomic DNA underwent amplification by bias-controlled multiplex PCR, followed by high-throughput sequencing. The study's own analysis went as follows. To quantify the absolute abundance of every unique TCRbeta CDR3 region, sequences were collapsed and filtered. Usable DNA was measured by amplifying reference genes present in all nucleated cells, and TCRbeta template counts were normalized to that usable DNA to estimate T cell fraction. Repertoire TCRs were annotated as SARS-CoV-2-specific when V gene, CDR3 amino acid sequence and J gene were exactly matched to a known reactive TCR set. The reference SARS-CoV-2 TCR set came from MIRA and was filtered for enrichment in COVID-19-positive ImmuneCODE repertoires, removing public or cross-reactive TCRs. Based on the MIRA antigens, annotated TCRs were further analysed at the level of specific ORF or position within ORF. Depth was the summed frequency of annotated unique rearrangements, while breadth was defined as annotated unique rearrangements over total unique productive rearrangements. Two-sided Wilcoxon rank-sum tests were applied when comparing TCR breadth between groups. Entries here come from immuneACCESS through TCRdb and include only in-frame sequences with V and J called. Some clones fail to appear in such tables; in the studies checked, an unresolved V gene covers under half of the shortfall, and the cause of the remainder is unknown. That table furnishes V, J and clone size, whereas the DNA furnished D and trimming. The sample table contains 330,000 or so clones; only one count was recorded for 85% to 90% of them. Jointly, the top ten make up 4.5% to 5.5% of the sample.

About this clone itself: Its cognate antigen has yet to be identified. Nothing much larger sits one base from this clone, and base qualities are not available.

General conclusions and limits of the study: According to the authors, total T cell responses may have been underestimated by the TCR breadth and depth analyses. After vaccination, substantial breadth of spike-specific CD8+ and CD4+ T cell responses was reported. Comparing responses between vaccine doses or regimens was not something the study was powered to do. Spike-specific TCR breadth was higher in Ad26.COV2.S recipients than in placebo recipients (P = 0.0014). Comparable non-spike TCR breadth was observed between vaccine and placebo recipients, consistent with only spike being contained in the vaccine.

The treatment or condition label on this specimen signifies: 15 to 20 received Ad26.COV2.S at low or high dose, single or two shots; several received placebo; per-sample allocation not given. For vaccine and placebo recipients, the sequenced repertoires came from samples collected on day 63 after the first injection. In Cohort 1b, 25 or so adults aged 18-55 years were enrolled at a single site in Boston, USA, between 29 July and 7 August 2020. As a vaccine, Ad26.COV2.S was a replication-incompetent adenovirus type 26 vector that expressed a prefusion-stabilized SARS-CoV-2 spike protein derived from the original Wuhan strain. The sample was peripheral blood, taken in a trial of Ad26.COV2.S vaccine versus placebo. This receptor was identified in a person between 18 and 60 years old who received the Ad26.COV2.S COVID-19 vaccine or a placebo.

For the CDR3, the sequence is CASSKALSYEQYF. The sequenced DNA is TGTGCCAGCAGCAAAGCGCTCAGCTACGAGCAGTACTTC. The chain joins TRBV21-1 to TRBJ2-7; the table's D call, TRBD1, has no DNA check behind it. TRBV21-1 constitutes a pseudogene. The CDR3 contains 13 residues, cysteine and phenylalanine counted. Kept here is only the CDR3 DNA, which spans 39 bases and is read in frame from base 1.